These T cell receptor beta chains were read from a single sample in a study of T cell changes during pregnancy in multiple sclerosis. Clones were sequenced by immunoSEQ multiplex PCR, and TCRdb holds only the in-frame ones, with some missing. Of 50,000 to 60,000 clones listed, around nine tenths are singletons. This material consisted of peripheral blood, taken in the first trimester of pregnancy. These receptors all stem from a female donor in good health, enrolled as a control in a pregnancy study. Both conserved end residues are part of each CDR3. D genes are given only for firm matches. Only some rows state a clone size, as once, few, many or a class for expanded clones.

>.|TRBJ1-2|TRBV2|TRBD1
TGTGTCACATCCGGGGACAGCTATGGCTACACCTTC
CVTSGDSYGYTF
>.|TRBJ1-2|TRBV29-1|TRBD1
TGCAGCGTTGGGGCATCAGGGGGTACTGGCTACACCTTC
CSVGASGGTGYTF
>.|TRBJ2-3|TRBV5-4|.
TGTGCCAGCAGCTCCCGGGGGAGCACAGATACGCAGTATTTT
CASSSRGSTDTQYF
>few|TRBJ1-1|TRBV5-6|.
TGTGCCAGCAGCTTTGGGGAGGGCACTGAAGCTTTCTTT
CASSFGEGTEAFF
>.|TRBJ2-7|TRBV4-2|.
TGTGCCAGCAGCCAAGACAGGAACGAGCAGTACTTC
CASSQDRNEQYF
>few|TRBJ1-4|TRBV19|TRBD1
TGTGCCAGTAGTACTACCGGGACAGGGGAGGAAAAACTGTTTTTT
CASSTTGTGEEKLFF
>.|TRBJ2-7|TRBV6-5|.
TGTGCCAGCAGTTACCGCCAGACCTACGAGCAGTACTTC
CASSYRQTYEQYF
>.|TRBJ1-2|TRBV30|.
TGTGCCTGGAGTCCGGCTAACTATGGCTACACCTTC
CAWSPANYGYTF
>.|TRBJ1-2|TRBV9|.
TGTGCCAGCACCCTGGATGGGGGCGACTATGGCTACACCTTC
CASTLDGGDYGYTF
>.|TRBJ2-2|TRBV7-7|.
TGTGCTAGCAGCTTACTTATATCGGGAACCGGGGAGCTGTTTTTT
CASSLLISGTGELFF
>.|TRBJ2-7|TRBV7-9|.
TGTGCCAGCAGCTTAAGTCAGGGCTACGAGCAGTACTTC
CASSLSQGYEQYF
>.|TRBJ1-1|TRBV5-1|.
TGCGCCAGCAGCTTTACCGGGACTACCACTGAAGCTTTCTTT
CASSFTGTTTEAFF
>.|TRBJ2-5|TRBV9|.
TGTGCCAGCAGCGTAGCTCCACGGGAGACCCAGTACTTC
CASSVAPRETQYF
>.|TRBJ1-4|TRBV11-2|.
TGTGCCAGCAGCCCCCAAGCCTATAATGAAAAACTGTTTTTT
CASSPQAYNEKLFF
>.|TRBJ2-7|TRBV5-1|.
TGCGCCAGCAGCTTGGAGGGTCCGGGAACGTACGAGCAGTACTTC
CASSLEGPGTYEQYF
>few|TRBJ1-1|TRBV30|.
TGTGCCTGGTCCGCAGGGTGGGTCACTGAAGCTTTCTTT
CAWSAGWVTEAFF
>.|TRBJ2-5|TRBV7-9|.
TGTGCCAGCAGTCCTGGCGAGACTCAGGGTAGGGAGACCCAGTACTTC
CASSPGETQGRETQYF
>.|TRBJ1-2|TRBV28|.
TGTGCCAGCAGTTTAGGGGCAGACTCCTATGGCTACACCTTC
CASSLGADSYGYTF
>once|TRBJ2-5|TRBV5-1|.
TGCGCCAGCAGCGGGCAACAAGAGACCCAGTACTTC
CASSGQQETQYF
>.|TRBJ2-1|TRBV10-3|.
TGTGCCATCAGGGGGGGCCGCGGGAGCGGGCCAAATGAGCAGTTCTTC
CAIRGGRGSGPNEQFF
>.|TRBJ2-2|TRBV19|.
TGTGCCCTCCGGTGGGGGGTCAACACCGGGGAGCTGTTTTTT
CALRWGVNTGELFF
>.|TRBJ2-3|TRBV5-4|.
TGTGCCAGCAGGCCGCAGGGGGGAGATACGCAGTATTTT
CASRPQGGDTQYF
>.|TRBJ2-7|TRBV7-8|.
TGTGCCAGCAGCTTAGCGCTCAGAGGGGGCTACGAGCAGTACTTC
CASSLALRGGYEQYF
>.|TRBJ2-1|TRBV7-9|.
TGTGCCAGCAGATCTACCAGGGTCAATGAGCAGTTCTTC
CASRSTRVNEQFF
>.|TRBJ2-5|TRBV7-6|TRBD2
TGTGCCAGCAGCTTATATAGAACTAGCGGGAGGCGTGTAGGAGAGACCCAGTACTTC
CASSLYRTSGRRVGETQYF
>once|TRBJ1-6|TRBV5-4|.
TGTGCCAGCAGCTTGGAACCCAAGACAGGCGGAAATTCACCCCTCCACTTT
CASSLEPKTGGNSPLHF
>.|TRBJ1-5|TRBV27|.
TGTGCCAGCAGTTTTAGGGGTTACAATCAGCCCCAGCATTTT
CASSFRGYNQPQHF
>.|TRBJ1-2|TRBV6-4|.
TGTGCCAGCAGTGACAGGGCAGGGGTGGGTGGCTACACCTTC
CASSDRAGVGGYTF
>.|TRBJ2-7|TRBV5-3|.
TGTGTTTTAGGGACATGCTCCTACGAGCAGTACTTC
CVLGTCSYEQYF
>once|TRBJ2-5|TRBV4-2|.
TGTGCCAGCAGCCCACTCATGACAGGGGCGGGGGAGGCCCAGTACTTC
CASSPLMTGAGEAQYF
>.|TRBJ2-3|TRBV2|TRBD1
TGTGCCAGCACCCCCACCCGGGACAGAAGGACAGATACGCAGTATTTT
CASTPTRDRRTDTQYF
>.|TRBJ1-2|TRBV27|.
TGTGCCAGCAGTTTGGCAGTACCACCCTTCTATGGCTACACCTTC
CASSLAVPPFYGYTF
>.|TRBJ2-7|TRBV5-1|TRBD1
TGCGCCAGCAGCTTGGCGGGACAGGGGTTGGTCGAGCAGTACTTC
CASSLAGQGLVEQYF
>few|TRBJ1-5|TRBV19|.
TGTGCCAGTAAGGCCGAGGCAGGAGGAAATCAGCCCCAGCATTTT
CASKAEAGGNQPQHF
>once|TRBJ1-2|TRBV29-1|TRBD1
TGCAGCGTCGGAACAGGGGGCGGCGGCTACACCTTC
CSVGTGGGGYTF
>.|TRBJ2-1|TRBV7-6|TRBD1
TGTGCCAGCACCCCCCAGGGGGAGCGCAGTGAGCAGTTCTTC
CASTPQGERSEQFF
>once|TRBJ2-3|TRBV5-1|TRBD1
TGCGCCAGCAGCCCCTTGCCCCGACAGGGGCGAACCACAGATACGCAGTATTTT
CASSPLPRQGRTTDTQYF